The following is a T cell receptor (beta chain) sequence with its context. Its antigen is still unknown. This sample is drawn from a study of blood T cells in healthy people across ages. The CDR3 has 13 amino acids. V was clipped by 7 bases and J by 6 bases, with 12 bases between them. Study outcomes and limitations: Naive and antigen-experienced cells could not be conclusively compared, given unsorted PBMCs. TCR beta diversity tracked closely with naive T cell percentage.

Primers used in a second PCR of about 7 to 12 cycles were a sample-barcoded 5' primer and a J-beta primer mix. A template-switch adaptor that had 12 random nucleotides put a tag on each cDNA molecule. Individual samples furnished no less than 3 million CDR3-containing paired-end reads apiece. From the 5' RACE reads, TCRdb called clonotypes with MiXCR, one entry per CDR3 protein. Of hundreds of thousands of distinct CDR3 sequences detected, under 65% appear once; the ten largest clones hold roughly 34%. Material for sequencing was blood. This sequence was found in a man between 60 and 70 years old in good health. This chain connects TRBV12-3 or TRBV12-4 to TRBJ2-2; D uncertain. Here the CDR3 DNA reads TGTGCCAGCACCCTTTTGGCCCCCGGGGAGCTGTTTTTT. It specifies CASTLLAPGELFF.